This T cell receptor (beta chain) originates from a study of T-cell memory formation after mild COVID-19. Study-wide background: Largely donor-specific sequence clusters came from two donors.

Regarding the study as a whole: In pre-infection memory, a portion of responding clones appeared, which suggested that cross-reactive memory joined.

Regarding this clonotype: What it recognizes is unknown.

Researchers used 5'RACE with constant-segment primers to make TCR alpha and TCR beta cDNA libraries that carry sample barcodes and UMIs. MiXCR was run by TCRdb on the 5' RACE reads, yielding one entry per CDR3 protein. The sample shows about 180,000 distinct CDR3 sequences, more than 15% of them seen only once. Source material: PBMCs or a T cell subset sorted from them (not recorded which). This TCR came from an adult woman who had mild COVID-19 (a few samples of this study predate the infection). Cell type and time point are not known.

The CDR3 DNA is TGTGCCAGCAGCCGCTCTCGACAGGGAGGACAGCCCCAGCATTTT. Translation: CASSRSRQGGQPQHF. The J gene is TRBJ1-5, the V gene TRBV7-2; the match to TRBD1 covers 7 bases. The CDR3 loop spans 15 amino acids. Germline trimming cut 5 bases from V and 7 bases from J; bases unmatched to any gene: 11. Germline V CDR1 and CDR2: SGHTA, FQGNSA.